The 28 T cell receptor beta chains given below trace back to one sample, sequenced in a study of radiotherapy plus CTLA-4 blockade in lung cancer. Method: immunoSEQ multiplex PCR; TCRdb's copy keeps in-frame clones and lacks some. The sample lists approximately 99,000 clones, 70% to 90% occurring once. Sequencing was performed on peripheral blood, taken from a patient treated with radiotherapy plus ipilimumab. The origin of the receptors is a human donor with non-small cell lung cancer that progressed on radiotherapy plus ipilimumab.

DNA of the CDR3: TGTGCCAGTAGTCGTGGGGACAGGGGATTCGAGGGGCAGTACTTC. Translating gives CASSRGDRGFEGQYF. The rearrangement links TRBV19 to TRBJ2-7; 10 bases line up with TRBD1. The V segment lost 5 bases and the J segment 9 bases; nucleotides outside the gene matches: 13. Per the germline V gene, CDR1 is LNHDA and CDR2 is SQIVND (reference sequence). The length of the CDR3 is 15 residues.

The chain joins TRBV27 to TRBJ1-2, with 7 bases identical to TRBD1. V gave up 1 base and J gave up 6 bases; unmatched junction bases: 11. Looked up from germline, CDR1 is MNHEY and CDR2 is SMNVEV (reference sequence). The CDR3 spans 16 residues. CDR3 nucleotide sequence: TGTGCCAGCAGTTTATTGGGGACAGCCTACGGTGATGGCTACACCTTC. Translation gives CASSLLGTAYGDGYTF.

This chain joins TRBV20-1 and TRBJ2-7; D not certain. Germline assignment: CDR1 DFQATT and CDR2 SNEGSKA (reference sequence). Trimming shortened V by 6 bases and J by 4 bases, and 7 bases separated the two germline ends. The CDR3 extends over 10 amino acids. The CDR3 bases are TGCAGTGCCGCGAATTACGAGCAGTACTTC. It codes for CSAANYEQYF.

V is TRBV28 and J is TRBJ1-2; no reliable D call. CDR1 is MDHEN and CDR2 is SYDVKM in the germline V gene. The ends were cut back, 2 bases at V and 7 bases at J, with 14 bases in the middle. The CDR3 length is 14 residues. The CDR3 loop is CASSLQQPIRGYTF. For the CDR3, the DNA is TGTGCCAGCAGTTTACAGCAGCCAATACGTGGCTACACCTTC.

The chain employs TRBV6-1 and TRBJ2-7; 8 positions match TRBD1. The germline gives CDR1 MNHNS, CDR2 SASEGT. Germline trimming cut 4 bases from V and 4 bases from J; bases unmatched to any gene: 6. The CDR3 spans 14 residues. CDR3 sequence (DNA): TGTGCCAGCAGTGCTGGGACAGGTCTTTACGAGCAGTACTTC. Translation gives CASSAGTGLYEQYF.

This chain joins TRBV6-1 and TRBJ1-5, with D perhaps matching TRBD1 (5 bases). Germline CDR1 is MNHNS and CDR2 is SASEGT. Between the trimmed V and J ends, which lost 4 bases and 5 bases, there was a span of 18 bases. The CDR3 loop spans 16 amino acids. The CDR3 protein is CASSARDGALHQPQHF. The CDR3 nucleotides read TGTGCCAGCAGTGCCCGTGATGGGGCACTCCATCAGCCCCAGCATTTT.

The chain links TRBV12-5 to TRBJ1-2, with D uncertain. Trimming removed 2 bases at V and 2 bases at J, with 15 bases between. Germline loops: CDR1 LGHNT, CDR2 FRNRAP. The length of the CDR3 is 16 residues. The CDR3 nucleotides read TGTGCTAGTGGTTTGACGGTTGGGGTATCAAACTATGGCTACACCTTC. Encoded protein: CASGLTVGVSNYGYTF.

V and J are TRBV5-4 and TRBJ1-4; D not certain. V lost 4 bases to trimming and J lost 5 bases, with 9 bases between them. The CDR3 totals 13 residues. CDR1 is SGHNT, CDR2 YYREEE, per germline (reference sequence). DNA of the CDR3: TGTGCCAGCAGCCTGGACGGAAATGAAAAACTGTTTTTT. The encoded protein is CASSLDGNEKLFF.

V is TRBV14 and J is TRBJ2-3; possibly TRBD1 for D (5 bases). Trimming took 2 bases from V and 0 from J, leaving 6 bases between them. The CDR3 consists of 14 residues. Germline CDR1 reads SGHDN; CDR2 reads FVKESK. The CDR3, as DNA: TGTGCCAGCAGCCAATGGACAAGCACAGATACGCAGTATTTT. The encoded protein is CASSQWTSTDTQYF.

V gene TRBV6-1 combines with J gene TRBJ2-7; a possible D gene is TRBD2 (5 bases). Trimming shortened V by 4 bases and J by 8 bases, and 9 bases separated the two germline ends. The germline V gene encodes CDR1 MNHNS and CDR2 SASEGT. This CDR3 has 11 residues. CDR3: CASSVAGKQYF. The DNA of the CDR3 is TGTGCCAGCAGTGTTGCGGGCAAGCAGTACTTC.

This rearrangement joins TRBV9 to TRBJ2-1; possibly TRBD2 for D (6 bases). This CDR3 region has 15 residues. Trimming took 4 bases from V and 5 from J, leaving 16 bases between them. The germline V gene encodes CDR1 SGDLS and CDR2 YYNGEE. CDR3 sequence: CASSRLNSGNNEQFF. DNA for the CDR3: TGTGCCAGCAGCCGCCTTAATAGCGGCAACAATGAGCAGTTCTTC.

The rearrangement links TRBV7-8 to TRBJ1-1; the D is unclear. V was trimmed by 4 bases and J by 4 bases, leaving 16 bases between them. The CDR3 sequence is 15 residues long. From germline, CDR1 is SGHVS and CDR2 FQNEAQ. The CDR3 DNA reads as TGTGCCAGCAGCTCCCAGGCAGTCGGGGTCACTGAAGCTTTCTTT. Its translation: CASSSQAVGVTEAFF.

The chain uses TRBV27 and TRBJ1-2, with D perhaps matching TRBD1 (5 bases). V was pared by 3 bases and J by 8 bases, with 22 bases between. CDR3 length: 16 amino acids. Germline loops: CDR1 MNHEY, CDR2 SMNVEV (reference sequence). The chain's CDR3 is CASSFGVGTKPRGYTF. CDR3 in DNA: TGTGCCAGCAGTTTTGGGGTCGGGACCAAACCCCGGGGCTACACCTTC.

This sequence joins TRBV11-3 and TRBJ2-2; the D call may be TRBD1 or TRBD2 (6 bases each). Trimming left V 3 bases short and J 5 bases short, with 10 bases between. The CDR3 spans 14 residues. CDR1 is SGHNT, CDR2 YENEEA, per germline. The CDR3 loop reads CASSFTGATGELFF. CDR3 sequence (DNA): TGTGCCAGCAGCTTTACGGGGGCAACCGGGGAGCTGTTTTTT.

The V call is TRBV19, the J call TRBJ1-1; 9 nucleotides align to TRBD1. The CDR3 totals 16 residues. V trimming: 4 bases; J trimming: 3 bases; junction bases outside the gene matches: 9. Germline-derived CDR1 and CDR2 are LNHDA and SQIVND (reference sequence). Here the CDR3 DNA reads TGTGCCAGTAGTACCCGGACAGGGGCGAGGTACACTGAAGCTTTCTTT. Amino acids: CASSTRTGARYTEAFF.

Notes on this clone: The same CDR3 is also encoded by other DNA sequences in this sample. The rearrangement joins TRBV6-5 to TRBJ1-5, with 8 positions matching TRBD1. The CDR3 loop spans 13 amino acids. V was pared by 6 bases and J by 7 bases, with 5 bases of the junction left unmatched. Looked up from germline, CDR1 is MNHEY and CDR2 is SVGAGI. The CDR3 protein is CASRQGAGQPQHF. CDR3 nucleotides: TGTGCCAGCAGGCAGGGGGCCGGGCAGCCCCAGCATTTT.

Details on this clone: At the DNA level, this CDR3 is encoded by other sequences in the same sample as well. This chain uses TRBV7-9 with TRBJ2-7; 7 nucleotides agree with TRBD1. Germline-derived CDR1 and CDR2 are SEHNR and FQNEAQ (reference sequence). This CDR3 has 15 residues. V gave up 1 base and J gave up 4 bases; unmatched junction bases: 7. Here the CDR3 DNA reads TGTGCCAGCAGCTTAGGGGGCAGGGGGTCTTACGAGCAGTACTTC. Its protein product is CASSLGGRGSYEQYF.

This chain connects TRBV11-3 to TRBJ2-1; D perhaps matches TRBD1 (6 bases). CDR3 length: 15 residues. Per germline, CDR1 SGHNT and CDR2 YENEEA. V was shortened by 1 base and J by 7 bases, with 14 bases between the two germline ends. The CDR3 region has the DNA TGTGCCAGCAGCTTAGTCACAGGGTGGGCGAATGAGCAGTTCTTC. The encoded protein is CASSLVTGWANEQFF.

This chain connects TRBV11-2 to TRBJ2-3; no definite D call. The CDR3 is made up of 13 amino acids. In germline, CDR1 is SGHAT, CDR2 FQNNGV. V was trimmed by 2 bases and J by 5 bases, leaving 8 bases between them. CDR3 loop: CASSLLPKDTQYF. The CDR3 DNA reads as TGTGCCAGCAGCTTACTCCCGAAAGATACGCAGTATTTT. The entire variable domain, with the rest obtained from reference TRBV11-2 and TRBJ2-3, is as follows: EAGVAQSPRYKIIEKRQSVAFWCNPISGHATLYWYQQILGQGPKLLIQFQNNGVVDDSQLPKDRFSAERLKGVDSTLKIQPAKLEDSAVYLCASSLLPKDTQYFGPGTRLTVL.

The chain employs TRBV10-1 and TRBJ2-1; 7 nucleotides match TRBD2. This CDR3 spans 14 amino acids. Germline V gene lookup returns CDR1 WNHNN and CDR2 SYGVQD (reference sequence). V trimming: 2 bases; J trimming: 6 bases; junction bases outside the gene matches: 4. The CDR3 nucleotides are TGCGCCAGCAGTGAGGGACTAGTAGGCAATGAGCAGTTCTTC. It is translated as CASSEGLVGNEQFF.

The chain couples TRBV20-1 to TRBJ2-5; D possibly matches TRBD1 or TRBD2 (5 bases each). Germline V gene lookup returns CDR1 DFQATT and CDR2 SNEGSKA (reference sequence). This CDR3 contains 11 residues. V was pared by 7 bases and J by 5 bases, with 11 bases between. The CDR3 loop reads CSVQEGETQYF. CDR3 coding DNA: TGCAGTGTCCAAGAGGGGGAGACCCAGTACTTC.

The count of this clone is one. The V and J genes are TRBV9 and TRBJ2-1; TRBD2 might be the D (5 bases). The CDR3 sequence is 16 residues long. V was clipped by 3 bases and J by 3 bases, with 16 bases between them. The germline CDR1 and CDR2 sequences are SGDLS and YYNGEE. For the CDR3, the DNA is TGTGCCAGCAGCGGCACCCCAGAGGGTCGCTACAATGAGCAGTTCTTC. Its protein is CASSGTPEGRYNEQFF.

For the CDR3, the DNA is TGTGCCAGCAGCTCAGCTAGGGGGACTTGGGATGAGCAGTTCTTC. Encoded protein: CASSSARGTWDEQFF. This rearrangement joins TRBV7-9 to TRBJ2-1; D may be TRBD1 or TRBD2 (6 bases each). CDR3 length: 15 residues. V gave up 4 bases and J gave up 8 bases, with 18 bases separating them. The germline V gene encodes CDR1 SEHNR and CDR2 FQNEAQ (reference sequence).

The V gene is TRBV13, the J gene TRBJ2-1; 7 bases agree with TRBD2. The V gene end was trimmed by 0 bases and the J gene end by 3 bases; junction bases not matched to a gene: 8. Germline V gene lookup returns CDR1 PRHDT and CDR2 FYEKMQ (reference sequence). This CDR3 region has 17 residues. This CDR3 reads CASSLGWGGSIYNEQFF. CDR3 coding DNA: TGTGCCAGCAGCTTAGGGTGGGGCGGGAGTATCTACAATGAGCAGTTCTTC.

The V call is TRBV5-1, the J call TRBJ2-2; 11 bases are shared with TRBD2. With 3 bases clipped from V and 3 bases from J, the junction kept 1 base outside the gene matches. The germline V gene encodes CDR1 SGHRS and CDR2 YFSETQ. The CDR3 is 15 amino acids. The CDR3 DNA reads TGCGCCAGCAGCTGGACTAGCGGGTACACCGGGGAGCTGTTTTTT. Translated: CASSWTSGYTGELFF.

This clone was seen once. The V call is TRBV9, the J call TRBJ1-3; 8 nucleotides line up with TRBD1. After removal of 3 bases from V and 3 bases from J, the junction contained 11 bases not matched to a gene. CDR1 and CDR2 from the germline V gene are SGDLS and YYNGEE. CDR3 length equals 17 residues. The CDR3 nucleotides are TGTGCCAGCAGCGCCGGGACAGGTCTGATCCTTGGAAACACCATATATTTT. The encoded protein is CASSAGTGLILGNTIYF.

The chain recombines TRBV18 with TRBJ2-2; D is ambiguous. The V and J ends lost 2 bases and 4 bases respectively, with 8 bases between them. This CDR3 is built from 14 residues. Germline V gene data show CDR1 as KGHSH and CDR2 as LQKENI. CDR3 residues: CASSPSRATGELFF. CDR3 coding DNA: TGTGCCAGCTCACCAAGTCGGGCCACCGGGGAGCTGTTTTTT.

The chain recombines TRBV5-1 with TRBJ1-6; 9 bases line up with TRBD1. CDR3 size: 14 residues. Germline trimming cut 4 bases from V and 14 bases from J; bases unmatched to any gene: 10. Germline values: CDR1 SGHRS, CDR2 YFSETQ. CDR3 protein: CASSQRTGDGSLHF. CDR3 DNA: TGCGCCAGCAGCCAACGGACAGGGGATGGTTCCCTCCACTTT.